These T cell receptor beta chains were read from a single sample in a study of early T cells in non-severe SARS-CoV-2 infection. TCRdb re-called the 5' RACE reads through MiXCR, storing one row per CDR3 protein. The data hold 60,000 to 75,000 distinct CDR3 sequences, with 12% observed a single time. The specimen sequenced was whole blood. All receptors derive from an adult who was a healthcare worker with PCR-confirmed SARS-CoV-2 infection or an uninfected control (not recorded which). CDR3s include the opening cysteine and the closing phenylalanine or tryptophan. A D gene is named only where the DNA matches it firmly. A clone size is listed for some rows: how often the clone was seen (once, few, many), or a class if it is expanded.

j_call | d_call | v_call | clone_size | cdr3_aa | cdr3_nt
TRBJ2-7 | TRBD1 | TRBV7-2 | few | CASSLGRLRDRGPEQYF | TGTGCCAGCAGCTTAGGCAGACTCCGGGACAGAGGCCCCGAGCAGTACTTC
TRBJ2-5 | - | TRBV6-5 | few | CASSLATPQETQYF | TGTGCCAGCAGTTTAGCGACCCCCCAAGAGACCCAGTACTTC
TRBJ1-1 | - | TRBV7-2 | many | CASSLVVRGTSEAFF | TGTGCCAGCAGCTTAGTCGTTCGGGGTACTTCTGAAGCTTTCTTT
TRBJ2-7 | TRBD1 | TRBV6-5 | many | CASSYSPQGGYEQYF | TGTGCCAGCAGTTACTCGCCACAGGGGGGCTACGAGCAGTACTTC
TRBJ2-6 | TRBD1 | TRBV5-5 | few | CASSSGTASSGANVLTF | TGTGCCAGCAGCTCCGGGACAGCCTCCTCTGGGGCCAACGTCCTGACTTTC
TRBJ2-1 | TRBD2 | TRBV7-9 | many | CASSPTSGTYNEQFF | TGTGCCAGCAGCCCGACTAGCGGGACCTACAATGAGCAGTTCTTC
TRBJ2-5 | - | TRBV24-1 | - | CATSDFQDPQETQYF | TGTGCCACCAGTGATTTCCAGGACCCTCAAGAGACCCAGTACTTC
TRBJ1-2 | - | TRBV7-2 | many | CASSSPSGAANYGYTF | TGTGCCAGCAGCTCCCCCTCCGGGGCTGCTAACTATGGCTACACCTTC
TRBJ2-1 | TRBD2 | TRBV28 | many | CASTETSGHEQFF | TGTGCCAGCACGGAGACTAGCGGCCATGAGCAGTTCTTC
TRBJ2-7 | - | TRBV29-1 | few | CSVGSLSYEQYF | TGCAGCGTGGGATCCTTATCCTACGAGCAGTACTTC
TRBJ1-3 | - | TRBV11-2 | - | CASSLGSAGNTIYF | TGTGCCAGCAGCTTAGGGTCCGCCGGAAACACCATATATTTT
TRBJ2-3 | - | TRBV25-1 | many | CASSENPGVRVGTQYF | TGTGCCAGCAGTGAAAATCCTGGCGTAAGGGTTGGTACGCAGTATTTT
TRBJ2-5 | - | TRBV7-9 | few | CASSLAEGLLHGVTQYF | TGTGCCAGCAGCTTAGCGGAGGGATTGCTGCACGGGGTCACCCAGTACTTC
TRBJ1-4 | - | TRBV29-1 | once | CSGAVREKLFF | TGCAGCGGTGCGGTACGTGAAAAACTGTTTTTT
TRBJ2-5 | TRBD1 | TRBV7-6 | many | CASSSNMGTGLTQYF | TGTGCCAGCAGCTCTAACATGGGGACAGGGTTGACCCAGTACTTC
TRBJ2-3 | - | TRBV20-1 | - | CSAESPTGSTDTQYF | TGCAGTGCCGAGAGCCCCACAGGGAGCACAGATACGCAGTATTTT
TRBJ2-1 | - | TRBV3-1 | - | CASSQVPSNEQFF | TGTGCCAGCAGCCAGGTACCGAGCAATGAGCAGTTCTTC
TRBJ2-2 | - | TRBV18 | many | CASSPDAGNTGELFF | TGTGCCAGCTCACCTGACGCGGGTAACACCGGGGAGCTGTTTTTT
TRBJ2-1 | TRBD2 | TRBV7-2 | many | CASSPLAGSYNEQFF | TGTGCCAGCAGCCCACTAGCGGGGTCCTACAATGAGCAGTTCTTC
TRBJ2-6 | - | TRBV18 | - | CASSPKRAQGVAGANVLTF | TGTGCCAGCTCACCAAAGAGGGCACAGGGAGTCGCTGGGGCCAACGTCCTGACTTTC
TRBJ1-1 | TRBD1 | TRBV3-1 | - | CASSPRTGQGKGSTLMNTEAFF | TGTGCCAGCAGCCCAAGAACCGGACAGGGTAAGGGTAGCACTCTTATGAACACTGAAGCTTTCTTT
TRBJ2-2 | - | TRBV2 | many | CASTASVISGELFF | TGTGCCAGCACGGCTAGTGTAATAAGCGGGGAGCTGTTTTTT
TRBJ2-2 | TRBD1 | TRBV27 | few | CASRSLGQGVGELFF | TGTGCCAGCAGGAGCCTCGGACAGGGGGTCGGGGAGCTGTTTTTT
TRBJ2-5 | - | TRBV25-1 | - | CASSKMGPIQETQYF | TGTGCCAGCAGCAAAATGGGACCGATCCAAGAGACCCAGTACTTC
TRBJ2-3 | - | TRBV9 | - | CASRIEGTDTQYF | TGTGCCAGCAGGATAGAAGGGACAGATACGCAGTATTTT
TRBJ2-7 | - | TRBV5-1 | few | CASSPRTDSYEQYF | TGCGCCAGCAGCCCTAGGACGGATTCCTACGAGCAGTACTTC
TRBJ1-1 | - | TRBV6-6 | - | CASRQGMNTEAFF | TGTGCCAGCAGACAGGGAATGAACACTGAAGCTTTCTTT
TRBJ2-4 | TRBD2 | TRBV20-1 | few | CSTSGATIAKNIQYF | TGCAGCACCAGCGGGGCGACAATAGCCAAAAACATTCAGTACTTC
TRBJ2-1 | - | TRBV19 | - | CASSVRGWNEQFF | TGTGCCAGTAGTGTCCGGGGCTGGAATGAGCAGTTCTTC
TRBJ1-3 | - | TRBV2 | many | CASIEGASSGNTIYF | TGTGCCAGCATCGAGGGAGCAAGCTCTGGAAACACCATATATTTT
TRBJ1-5 | - | TRBV12-3/TRBV12-4 | many | CASRAGASNQPQHF | TGTGCCAGCAGGGCAGGGGCTAGCAATCAGCCCCAGCATTTT
TRBJ2-7 | - | TRBV7-6 | many | CATKNGAGSGEQYF | TGTGCCACCAAAAATGGAGCTGGGTCGGGTGAGCAGTACTTC
TRBJ2-1 | - | TRBV3-1 | few | CASSLPGLPRFF | TGTGCCAGCAGCCTACCCGGACTACCGAGGTTCTTC
TRBJ2-7 | - | TRBV25-1 | many | CASRKGVEYEQYF | TGTGCCAGCAGGAAGGGAGTGGAGTACGAGCAGTACTTC
TRBJ1-3 | TRBD1 | TRBV12-3/TRBV12-4 | many | CASSFQGASGNTIYF | TGTGCCAGCAGTTTTCAGGGGGCCTCTGGAAACACCATATATTTT
TRBJ2-1 | TRBD2 | TRBV12-3/TRBV12-4 | medium-sized | CASRLASGSYNEQFF | TGTGCCAGCAGGCTGGCTAGCGGGAGCTACAATGAGCAGTTCTTC